This entry concerns a single TCR beta chain. What it binds is not known. TCRdb keeps only in-frame clones here, not all; method: immunoSEQ multiplex PCR. The sample consists of under 75,000 clones, about 83% of them appearing once. The sample is drawn from a study of early stage breast cancer tumors. For the study at large: About 80% of the 16 invasive tumors were ER+, PR+ and HER2-. Findings and limits, study-wide: Tumor and normal breast were distinguished via blood comparison in about 85% of the 16 patients. Most shared enriched TCRB sequences were commonly generated ones.

Input material: blood. The clonotype was recovered from a person aged 25 to 39 with breast cancer.

The CDR3 nucleotides are TGTGCCAGCATTAACTCAGGGGGAAACTACGAGCAGTACTTC. Translating it yields CASINSGGNYEQYF. This rearrangement joins TRBV6-6 to TRBJ2-7; 7 bases fit TRBD1. V shed 7 bases, J shed 3 bases, and the junction held 9 bases outside the gene matches. The CDR3 runs 14 residues. The germline V gene has CDR1 MNHNY and CDR2 SVGAGI (reference sequence).